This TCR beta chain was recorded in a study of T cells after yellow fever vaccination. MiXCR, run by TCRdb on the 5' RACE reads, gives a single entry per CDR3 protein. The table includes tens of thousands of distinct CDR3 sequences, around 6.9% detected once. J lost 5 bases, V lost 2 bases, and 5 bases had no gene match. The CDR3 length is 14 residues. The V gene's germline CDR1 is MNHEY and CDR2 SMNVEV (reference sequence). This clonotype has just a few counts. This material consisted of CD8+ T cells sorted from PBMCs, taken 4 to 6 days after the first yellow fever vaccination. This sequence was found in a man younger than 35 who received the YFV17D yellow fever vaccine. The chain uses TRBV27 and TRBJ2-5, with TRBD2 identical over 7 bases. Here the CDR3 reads CASSLAGEVETQYF. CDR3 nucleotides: TGTGCCAGCAGTTTAGCGGGGGAGGTTGAGACCCAGTACTTC.